The 9 T cell receptor beta chains below were found in one sample sequenced in a study of T cells in Graves' hyperthyroidism and ophthalmopathy. TCR beta CDR3 sequences were amplified from RNA transcripts. During a first-round RT-PCR of the TCR CDR3, the HTBI primer set was used. TCRdb itself ran the multiplex PCR reads through MiXCR, one entry per CDR3 protein. The table records about 290,000 distinct CDR3 sequences, roughly 15% of them present only once. The sample taken for sequencing was blood. Every receptor here comes from a woman in her 30s with Graves' hyperthyroidism that later progressed to Graves' ophthalmopathy.

This clonotype was observed many times. V gene TRBV27 combines with J gene TRBJ1-4, with a tentative D call TRBD1 (6 bases). With 5 bases removed from V and 4 bases from J, the gap between germline ends came to 14 bases. Germline V gene lookup returns CDR1 MNHEY and CDR2 SMNVEV (reference sequence). This CDR3 is built from 15 residues. The CDR3 nucleotides read TGTGCCAGCAGTACCTTGACAGGCCTTAATGAAAAACTGTTTTTT. Residues: CASSTLTGLNEKLFF.

This clonotype was seen only a few times. V is TRBV5-6 and J is TRBJ2-5; D is possibly TRBD2 (6 bases). V lost 4 bases, J lost 3 bases, and 10 bases lay in between. CDR3 length: 13 amino acids. Germline-derived CDR1 and CDR2 are SGHDT and YYEEEE. The CDR3 DNA sequence: TGTGCCAGCAGCCCCGGGAGCGAAGAGACCCAGTACTTC. Its translation is CASSPGSEETQYF.

This clonotype has at least ten counts. The chain uses TRBV27 and TRBJ1-2, with no clear D. The CDR3 covers 14 residues. The V end was cut by 5 bases, the J end by 3 bases, with 13 bases between. Germline CDR1 and CDR2: MNHEY and SMNVEV (reference sequence). The CDR3 here is CASSAQDGYYGYTF. The CDR3 nucleotides read TGTGCCAGCAGTGCCCAGGACGGATACTATGGCTACACCTTC.

This clonotype was detected many times. This chain connects TRBV4-3 to TRBJ1-1; unclear D gene. CDR1 is LGHNA, CDR2 YSLEER, per germline. The CDR3 length is 14 residues. Trimming took 1 base from V and 3 from J, leaving 9 bases between them. CDR3 bases: TGCGCCAGCAGCCAAGGGGTCGGGTACACTGAAGCTTTCTTT. It specifies CASSQGVGYTEAFF.

This rearrangement joins TRBV6-5 to TRBJ2-1; TRBD2 might be the D (5 bases). Germline V gene lookup returns CDR1 MNHEY and CDR2 SVGAGI. V was clipped by 7 bases and J by 5 bases, with 18 bases between them. The CDR3 extends over 15 amino acids. CDR3 sequence (DNA): TGTGCCAGCAATTTCGCTAGCTTGAGCGACAATGAGCAGTTCTTC. Protein product: CASNFASLSDNEQFF.

This clonotype was seen ten or more times. This chain connects TRBV13 to TRBJ2-7, with 9 bases matching TRBD2. V trimming: 5 bases; J trimming: 0 bases; junction bases outside the gene matches: 5. The germline V gene encodes CDR1 PRHDT and CDR2 FYEKMQ (reference sequence). CDR3 size: 15 residues. CDR3 amino acids: CASSPRREGSYEQYF. CDR3 coding DNA: TGTGCCAGCAGCCCCAGGCGGGAGGGCTCCTACGAGCAGTACTTC. Full variable domain (missing parts from reference TRBV13 and TRBJ2-7): AAGVIQSPRHLIKEKRETATLKCYPIPRHDTVYWYQQGPGQDPQFLISFYEKMQSDKGSIPDRFSAQQFSDYHSELNMSSLELGDSALYFCASSPRREGSYEQYFGPGTRLTVT.

In its sample, this clonotype was seen many times. The CDR3 is CASRQEAGSSYNEQFF. The CDR3 DNA follows: TGTGCCAGCAGACAAGAGGCTGGAAGCTCCTACAATGAGCAGTTCTTC. This rearrangement joins TRBV6-2 or TRBV6-3 to TRBJ2-1; D remains unclear. CDR3 length equals 16 residues. V gave up 6 bases and J gave up 0 bases, with 15 bases separating them. From germline, CDR1 is MNHEY and CDR2 SVGEGT.

In its sample, this clonotype was seen many times. This sequence joins TRBV30 and TRBJ2-1, with 9 positions matching TRBD2. Germline CDR1 reads GTSNPN; CDR2 reads SVGIG (reference sequence). The CDR3 spans 13 residues. Unmatched junction bases numbered 4, after V lost 3 bases and J lost 7 bases. In nucleotides, the CDR3 is TGTGCCTGGAGGGCAGCGGGAGGAAATGAGCAGTTCTTC. As protein: CAWRAAGGNEQFF. Filled out from reference TRBV30 and TRBJ2-1, the complete variable domain reads SQTIHQWPATLVQPVGSPLSLECTVEGTSNPNLYWYRQAAGRGLQLLFYSVGIGQISSEVPQNLSASRPQDRQFILSSKKLLLSDSGFYLCAWRAAGGNEQFFGPGTRLTVL.

Ten or more counts support this clonotype. CDR3 in DNA: TGTGCCAGCAGTTCACGGACAGGGGGGGAGACCCAGTACTTC. It translates to CASSSRTGGETQYF. This chain links TRBV27 with TRBJ2-5; 10 nucleotides align to TRBD1. After removal of 4 bases from V and 5 bases from J, the junction contained 4 bases not matched to a gene. The CDR3 runs 14 residues. Germline V gives CDR1 MNHEY, CDR2 SMNVEV (reference sequence).